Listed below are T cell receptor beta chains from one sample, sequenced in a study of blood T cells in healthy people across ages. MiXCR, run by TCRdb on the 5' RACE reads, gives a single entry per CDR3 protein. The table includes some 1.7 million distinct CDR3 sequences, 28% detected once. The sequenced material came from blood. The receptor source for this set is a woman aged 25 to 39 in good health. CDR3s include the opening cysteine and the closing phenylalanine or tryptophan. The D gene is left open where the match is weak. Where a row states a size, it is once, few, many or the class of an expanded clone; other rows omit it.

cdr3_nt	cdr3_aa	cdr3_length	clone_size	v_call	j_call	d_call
TGTGCCAGCAGTGAAACTTTGACGGATGGCTACACCTTC	CASSETLTDGYTF	13	NA	TRBV6-1	TRBJ1-2	NA
TGTGCCAGCTCATCCAGAGGGGGTGCAACTAATGAAAAACTGTTTTTT	CASSSRGGATNEKLFF	16	NA	TRBV7-6	TRBJ1-4	NA
TGCAGTGCTCTTTCCGGGAACTACAATGAGCAGTTCTTC	CSALSGNYNEQFF	13	many	TRBV20-1	TRBJ2-1	NA
TGCGCCAGCAGGGAACTGGGACGGATCCAAGAGACCCAGTACTTC	CASRELGRIQETQYF	15	few	TRBV5-1	TRBJ2-5	NA
TGCAGTGCTAGAGTTTCCGGCCCCAATGAGCAGTTCTTC	CSARVSGPNEQFF	13	many	TRBV20-1	TRBJ2-1	NA
TGTGCCATCAGTGAGCCGCCGGACTACAATGAGCAGTTCTTC	CAISEPPDYNEQFF	14	NA	TRBV10-3	TRBJ2-1	NA
TGTGCCAGCAGCGTAGCAGCAGGGGGATTCAACGAGCAGTACTTC	CASSVAAGGFNEQYF	15	NA	TRBV9	TRBJ2-7	TRBD1
TGTGCCAGCAGTTACTCACTCGGACACTTTACCTACAATGAGCAGTTCTTC	CASSYSLGHFTYNEQFF	17	NA	TRBV6-6	TRBJ2-1	NA
TGTGCCAGCTCACCCCCCGGCCCCGAGCTGTTTTTT	CASSPPGPELFF	12	few	TRBV18	TRBJ2-2	NA
TGTGCCAGCAGCCTCTCTACAGGGGGTACGCAGTATTTT	CASSLSTGGTQYF	13	few	TRBV14	TRBJ2-3	TRBD1
TGTGCCAGCAGCGTGTCTAGCGGGAGCTCTGAGCAGTTCTTC	CASSVSSGSSEQFF	14	few	TRBV7-7	TRBJ2-1	TRBD2
TGTGCCAGCAGTTTGAGGGGGCAAGGAAATTCACCCCTCCACTTT	CASSLRGQGNSPLHF	15	many	TRBV27	TRBJ1-6	TRBD1
TGTGCCAGCAGCGGAGGGACAGCTCCCCTACGAGAGCAGTACTTC	CASSGGTAPLREQYF	15	few	TRBV11-2	TRBJ2-7	NA
TGTGCCAGCAGCCCGTCCGGGCCCCAACCCTGCACCTTC	CASSPSGPQPCTF	13	NA	TRBV14	TRBJ1-2	NA
TGTGCCAGCAGACTAGGGGGTACCAACACCGGGGAGCTGTTTTTT	CASRLGGTNTGELFF	15	NA	TRBV5-1	TRBJ2-2	NA
TGTGCCTGGAGTCCCCGGGGAGGGGGAGATGAGCAGTTCTTC	CAWSPRGGGDEQFF	14	NA	TRBV30	TRBJ2-1	NA
TGTGCCAGCAGCCCAAGACTGGGGGCGTATGAAAAACTGTTTTTT	CASSPRLGAYEKLFF	15	NA	TRBV7-9	TRBJ1-4	NA
TGTGCCAGCAGAAGATCGGTTGAGCAGTTCTTC	CASRRSVEQFF	11	many	TRBV12-3/TRBV12-4	TRBJ2-1	NA
TGTGCCAGCAGCTTTATCCGCAATCAGCCCCAGCATTTT	CASSFIRNQPQHF	13	few	TRBV7-2	TRBJ1-5	NA
TGTGCCAGCAGTTTAGTTACAGGAGATCAGCCCCAGCATTTT	CASSLVTGDQPQHF	14	few	TRBV12-3/TRBV12-4	TRBJ1-5	NA
TGCAGTGCTTCTCAGGGTGGAAACATTCAGTACTTC	CSASQGGNIQYF	12	NA	TRBV20-1	TRBJ2-4	NA
TGCAGTGCTAGAGACCCCGGGGGGGATACGCAGTATTTT	CSARDPGGDTQYF	13	few	TRBV20-1	TRBJ2-3	TRBD2
TGCAGTGCGTACTCGGGGGGATACACAGATACGCAGTATTTT	CSAYSGGYTDTQYF	14	NA	TRBV20-1	TRBJ2-3	TRBD2
TGCAGTGCTGGGGGACTAAGGAGCAATCAGCCCCAGCATTTT	CSAGGLRSNQPQHF	14	few	TRBV20-1	TRBJ1-5	NA
TGTGCCACCATGGGGCGGGGCCGCACGGATACGCAGTATTTT	CATMGRGRTDTQYF	14	few	TRBV27	TRBJ2-3	NA
TGTGCCACCGCCTCAGGGGGCCCCGGGATTCAGTACTTC	CATASGGPGIQYF	13	many	TRBV7-2	TRBJ2-4	TRBD1
TGTGCCAGCAGCTTGGTTGACGTAAGAAGGGGCTACGAGCAGTACTTC	CASSLVDVRRGYEQYF	16	few	TRBV5-6	TRBJ2-7	NA
TGCAGTGCTAGAACAGGACTAGCGGGGGCTAGATCAGATACGCAGTATTTT	CSARTGLAGARSDTQYF	17	many	TRBV20-1	TRBJ2-3	TRBD2
TGTGCCAGCAGTCCCTTGGGGGCGGGGCAGCCCCAGCATTTT	CASSPLGAGQPQHF	14	NA	TRBV27	TRBJ1-5	NA
TGTGCCAGCAGCTTAGATCCGACAGCAACATCACCCCTCCACTTT	CASSLDPTATSPLHF	15	NA	TRBV7-2	TRBJ1-6	NA
TGTGCCAGCAGCTTAAACCCATCCTCTGGGGCCAACGTCCTGACTTTC	CASSLNPSSGANVLTF	16	few	TRBV7-2	TRBJ2-6	NA
TGTGCTAGTGGACTGGAGTGGGGGCGGGCCGACGAGGGCTACACCTTC	CASGLEWGRADEGYTF	16	few	TRBV12-5	TRBJ1-2	NA
TGCGCCAGCAGCCAAGGGGACCAGGGAGGATACGAGCAGTACTTC	CASSQGDQGGYEQYF	15	NA	TRBV4-3	TRBJ2-7	NA
TGCAGCGCCGAAAGTGGGGGAGCGGGTTCCTACGAGCAGTACTTC	CSAESGGAGSYEQYF	15	NA	TRBV29-1	TRBJ2-7	NA
TGTGCCACCCTGACTGGGGTTAACTATGGCTACACCTTC	CATLTGVNYGYTF	13	few	TRBV10-3	TRBJ1-2	NA
TGCAGTGCTAATTCGGTCAATGAGCAGTACTTC	CSANSVNEQYF	11	NA	TRBV20-1	TRBJ2-4	NA
TGTGCCAGCAGTTACCGCCTTCGGGGGACGAACACTGAAGCTTGCTTT	CASSYRLRGTNTEACF	16	NA	TRBV6-5	TRBJ1-1	NA
TGCAGTGCTAGATCGGGATTCGTTGAGACCCAGTACTTC	CSARSGFVETQYF	13	many	TRBV20-1	TRBJ2-5	NA
TGTGCCAGCAGCCAGGTTTCGGGGAGAGACGAGACCCAGTACTTC	CASSQVSGRDETQYF	15	few	TRBV7-9	TRBJ2-5	NA
TGCAGTGCTAGGGGCCCTCAAAAGGATGGCTACACCTTC	CSARGPQKDGYTF	13	few	TRBV20-1	TRBJ1-2	NA
TGTGCCAGCTCCCGCGGACAGGGGGGGACCTACGAGCAGTACTTC	CASSRGQGGTYEQYF	15	many	TRBV18	TRBJ2-7	TRBD1
TGCGCCAGCAGACCTACAGCGAACACCGGGGAGCTGTTTTTT	CASRPTANTGELFF	14	few	TRBV5-1	TRBJ2-2	NA
TGTGCCAGCAGTTTAGAGGGGACAGGGCACGAGACCCAGTACTTC	CASSLEGTGHETQYF	15	few	TRBV28	TRBJ2-5	TRBD1
TGTGCCAGCAGTGCCAGCGGGGGGTTTTCCGGGGAGCTGTTTTTT	CASSASGGFSGELFF	15	NA	TRBV2	TRBJ2-2	TRBD2
TGTGCCAGCAGCCAATCCCCCCAGGTCACAGTCCTCTATGGCTACACCTTC	CASSQSPQVTVLYGYTF	17	NA	TRBV16	TRBJ1-2	NA
TGCGCCAGTCGGAAACAGGGTGGGCAGTTCTTC	CASRKQGGQFF	11	NA	TRBV5-1	TRBJ2-1	NA
TGTGCCAGCAGCTTAGCGCTAGGGGAAGCTTTCTTT	CASSLALGEAFF	12	many	TRBV7-9	TRBJ1-1	NA
TGTGCCAGCAGTTTTCAGGGGGCGGACACTGAAGCTTTCTTT	CASSFQGADTEAFF	14	few	TRBV12-3/TRBV12-4	TRBJ1-1	TRBD1
TGTGCCAGCAGTTTAGGGCTCGGGGCCGGGGAGCTGTTTTTT	CASSLGLGAGELFF	14	NA	TRBV12-3/TRBV12-4	TRBJ2-2	NA
TGTGCCAGCAGTCTCCGGGGGAGCTCCTACAATGAGCAGTTCTTC	CASSLRGSSYNEQFF	15	many	TRBV12-3/TRBV12-4	TRBJ2-1	NA
TGTGCCAGCAGTTTAGACAGGGTGTCCGCTAACTATGGCTACACCTTC	CASSLDRVSANYGYTF	16	few	TRBV12-3/TRBV12-4	TRBJ1-2	NA
TGTGCCAGCAGTGAAGCCCCAGGGGCCAGAGAGGTTTATGGCTACACCTTC	CASSEAPGAREVYGYTF	17	few	TRBV2	TRBJ1-2	NA
TGTGCCAGCAGCCAAGGAAGGCACAGGGGTGTCAATGAGCAGTTCTTC	CASSQGRHRGVNEQFF	16	NA	TRBV3-1	TRBJ2-1	TRBD1
TGTGCCAGCAGTTCGGGATTCTACAATGAGCAGTTCTTC	CASSSGFYNEQFF	13	few	TRBV6-6	TRBJ2-1	NA
TGTGCCAGCAGTGGGGGGACAGGGGGCGTTATCCAAGAGACCCAGTACTTC	CASSGGTGGVIQETQYF	17	NA	TRBV28	TRBJ2-5	TRBD1